A selection of T cell receptor beta chains follows, all from one sample in a study of cytomegalovirus exposure and HLA in healthy donors. Generated by immunoSEQ multiplex PCR, the TCRdb table keeps only in-frame clones and is missing some. Here the sample spans about 160,000 clones, around 80% being singletons. The source material was PBMCs. The source is a man in his forties in good health and CMV-seronegative. Both conserved end residues are part of each CDR3. A D gene is named only where the DNA matches it firmly. Clone size, where shown, is once, few, many, or a class for clones that have expanded.

D gene,J gene,V gene,clone size,CDR3 protein,CDR3 DNA
TRBD1,TRBJ2-3,TRBV28,-,CASIPVQGAATQYF,TGTGCCAGCATACCGGTACAGGGGGCAGCTACGCAGTATTTT
TRBD1,TRBJ1-1,TRBV5-4,-,CASSSARDRVNTEAFF,TGTGCCAGCAGCTCCGCCCGGGACAGGGTGAACACTGAAGCTTTCTTT
TRBD1,TRBJ2-5,TRBV6-1,medium-sized,CASSEAAGQGETQYF,TGTGCCAGCAGTGAAGCGGCGGGACAGGGGGAGACCCAGTACTTC
-,TRBJ1-2,TRBV4-1,-,CASSQSEGTLYGYTF,TGCGCCAGCAGCCAAAGTGAAGGGACTCTCTATGGCTACACCTTC
-,TRBJ1-5,TRBV2,-,CASSGGGNQPQHF,TGTGCCAGCAGCGGCGGGGGAAATCAGCCCCAGCATTTT
TRBD2,TRBJ2-1,TRBV7-9,few,CASSLTSGEYNEQFF,TGTGCCAGCAGCTTGACTAGCGGGGAGTACAATGAGCAGTTCTTC
TRBD2,TRBJ2-7,TRBV11-2,-,CASSERAGAPYEQYF,TGTGCCAGCAGCGAGCGAGCGGGAGCACCCTACGAGCAGTACTTC
-,TRBJ1-1,TRBV7-9,-,CASSLYKEGTEAFF,TGTGCCAGCAGCTTATATAAGGAGGGGACTGAAGCTTTCTTT
-,TRBJ1-5,TRBV5-5,-,CASSFRASALRNQPQHF,TGTGCCAGCAGCTTCCGCGCCTCCGCCTTAAGAAATCAGCCCCAGCATTTT
-,TRBJ1-5,TRBV27,-,CASSSTAYNQPQHF,TGTGCCAGCAGTTCGACAGCCTACAATCAGCCCCAGCATTTT
-,TRBJ2-5,TRBV27,-,CASSWTPTPGETQYF,TGTGCCAGCAGTTGGACTCCAACCCCGGGGGAGACCCAGTACTTC
-,TRBJ1-3,TRBV11-2,-,CASSFTGNTIYF,TGTGCCAGCAGCTTTACAGGAAACACCATATATTTT
TRBD2,TRBJ2-1,TRBV6-1,-,CASSDSSGTLDEQFF,TGTGCCAGCAGTGATTCTAGCGGGACCTTAGATGAGCAGTTCTTC
TRBD1,TRBJ1-2,TRBV19,-,CASRGVRTGVFHGYTF,TGTGCCAGTAGGGGAGTGAGGACAGGAGTTTTCCATGGCTACACCTTC
-,TRBJ2-7,TRBV5-8,-,CASITQRGLYEQYF,TGTGCCAGCATCACGCAGCGAGGTCTCTACGAGCAGTACTTC
TRBD1,TRBJ2-7,TRBV5-1,-,CASSSLQGSEQYF,TGCGCCAGCAGCTCGCTACAGGGGAGCGAGCAGTACTTC
TRBD2,TRBJ2-5,TRBV5-4,-,CASRPSGRSGETQYF,TGTGCCAGCAGGCCTAGCGGGAGGTCGGGGGAGACCCAGTACTTC
TRBD1,TRBJ1-1,TRBV6-1,-,CASSWDRNTEAFF,TGTGCCAGCAGTTGGGACAGGAACACTGAAGCTTTCTTT
-,TRBJ2-7,TRBV18,-,CASSPSRSSYEQYF,TGTGCCAGCTCACCCTCACGGTCCTCCTACGAGCAGTACTTC
TRBD1,TRBJ2-5,TRBV14,-,CASSYDRGETQYF,TGTGCCAGCAGTTATGACAGGGGAGAGACCCAGTACTTC
-,TRBJ1-1,TRBV5-1,-,CASSAQGRDTEAFF,TGCGCCAGCAGCGCCCAGGGGCGGGACACTGAAGCTTTCTTT
-,TRBJ2-2,TRBV27,-,CASSSAEVRGGLFF,TGTGCCAGCAGCTCGGCGGAAGTAAGGGGAGGGCTGTTTTTT
TRBD1,TRBJ2-7,TRBV2,-,CASSGQGEYEQYF,TGTGCCAGCAGTGGACAGGGGGAGTACGAGCAGTACTTC
TRBD2,TRBJ2-7,TRBV10-3,-,CAISATGGSSSYEQYF,TGTGCCATCAGTGCAACGGGAGGATCTAGCTCCTACGAGCAGTACTTC
TRBD1,TRBJ1-1,TRBV9,-,CASSVGYGTGHEAFF,TGTGCCAGCAGCGTAGGGTACGGGACAGGTCATGAAGCTTTCTTT
-,TRBJ1-1,TRBV6-6,-,CASSYRPTNTEAFF,TGTGCCAGCAGTTACCGCCCCACAAACACTGAAGCTTTCTTT
-,TRBJ1-2,TRBV2,-,CASPGRYGYTF,TGTGCCAGCCCCGGTCGGTATGGCTACACCTTC
-,TRBJ2-1,TRBV18,-,CASSPETVYNEQFF,TGTGCCAGCTCACCCGAAACGGTTTACAATGAGCAGTTCTTC
TRBD1,TRBJ1-6,TRBV27,once,CASSRGRSPLHF,TGTGCCAGCAGCAGGGGGCGATCACCCCTCCACTTT
-,TRBJ2-6,TRBV6-6,once,CASSPSLSGANVLTF,TGTGCCAGCAGTCCCTCCTTATCTGGGGCCAACGTCCTGACTTTC
TRBD2,TRBJ2-5,TRBV2,-,CASSLDGTSGRRWDF,TGTGCCAGCAGTTTGGATGGGACTAGCGGGAGGCGGTGGGACTTC
-,TRBJ1-1,TRBV30,-,CAWSVLGTEAFF,TGTGCCTGGAGTGTTCTCGGGACTGAAGCTTTCTTT
TRBD1,TRBJ2-4,TRBV6-5,-,CASSWDRGDIQYF,TGTGCCAGCAGTTGGGACAGGGGGGACATTCAGTACTTC
TRBD1,TRBJ1-1,TRBV6-1,-,CASSWDRNTEAFF,TGTGCCAGCAGTTGGGACAGAAACACTGAAGCTTTCTTT
TRBD1,TRBJ2-2,TRBV5-1,-,CASSGTGGFAGELFF,TGCGCCAGCAGCGGTACAGGGGGGTTCGCCGGGGAGCTGTTTTTT
TRBD2,TRBJ2-7,TRBV4-1,-,CASSQALAGLDYEQYF,TGCGCCAGCAGCCAAGCACTAGCGGGACTCGATTACGAGCAGTACTTC
TRBD2,TRBJ2-5,TRBV2,-,CASSRPGLAGRQETQYF,TGTGCCAGCAGTCGACCGGGACTAGCGGGACGTCAAGAGACCCAGTACTTC
TRBD1,TRBJ2-4,TRBV7-8,-,CASSSRQGGNIQYF,TGTGCCAGCAGCTCACGACAGGGGGGAAACATTCAGTACTTC
TRBD1,TRBJ2-2,TRBV5-1,-,CASSLAGTANTGELFF,TGCGCCAGCAGCTTGGCAGGGACAGCGAACACCGGGGAGCTGTTTTTT
-,TRBJ1-1,TRBV30,-,CAWADGGRSTEAFF,TGTGCCTGGGCAGACGGGGGGAGGTCCACTGAAGCTTTCTTT
TRBD1,TRBJ2-5,TRBV5-6,-,CASSTGQGWEVTQYF,TGTGCCAGCAGCACAGGACAGGGGTGGGAAGTGACCCAGTACTTC
TRBD2,TRBJ2-7,TRBV4-1,-,CASSHNGLAGGYEQYF,TGCGCCAGCAGCCATAACGGACTAGCGGGAGGATACGAGCAGTACTTC
TRBD2,TRBJ2-2,TRBV7-2,-,CASSSLGLANTGELFF,TGTGCCAGCAGCTCCCTCGGACTAGCAAACACCGGGGAGCTGTTTTTT
TRBD1,TRBJ1-1,TRBV11-3,-,CASSGQGAPEAFF,TGTGCCAGCTCGGGACAGGGGGCCCCTGAAGCTTTCTTT
-,TRBJ2-1,TRBV30,-,CAWRSNEQFF,TGTGCCTGGAGGAGTAATGAGCAGTTCTTC
-,TRBJ1-2,TRBV4-1,-,CASSQDPNLVKGYTF,TGCGCCAGCAGCCAAGATCCCAACTTGGTAAAGGGCTACACCTTC